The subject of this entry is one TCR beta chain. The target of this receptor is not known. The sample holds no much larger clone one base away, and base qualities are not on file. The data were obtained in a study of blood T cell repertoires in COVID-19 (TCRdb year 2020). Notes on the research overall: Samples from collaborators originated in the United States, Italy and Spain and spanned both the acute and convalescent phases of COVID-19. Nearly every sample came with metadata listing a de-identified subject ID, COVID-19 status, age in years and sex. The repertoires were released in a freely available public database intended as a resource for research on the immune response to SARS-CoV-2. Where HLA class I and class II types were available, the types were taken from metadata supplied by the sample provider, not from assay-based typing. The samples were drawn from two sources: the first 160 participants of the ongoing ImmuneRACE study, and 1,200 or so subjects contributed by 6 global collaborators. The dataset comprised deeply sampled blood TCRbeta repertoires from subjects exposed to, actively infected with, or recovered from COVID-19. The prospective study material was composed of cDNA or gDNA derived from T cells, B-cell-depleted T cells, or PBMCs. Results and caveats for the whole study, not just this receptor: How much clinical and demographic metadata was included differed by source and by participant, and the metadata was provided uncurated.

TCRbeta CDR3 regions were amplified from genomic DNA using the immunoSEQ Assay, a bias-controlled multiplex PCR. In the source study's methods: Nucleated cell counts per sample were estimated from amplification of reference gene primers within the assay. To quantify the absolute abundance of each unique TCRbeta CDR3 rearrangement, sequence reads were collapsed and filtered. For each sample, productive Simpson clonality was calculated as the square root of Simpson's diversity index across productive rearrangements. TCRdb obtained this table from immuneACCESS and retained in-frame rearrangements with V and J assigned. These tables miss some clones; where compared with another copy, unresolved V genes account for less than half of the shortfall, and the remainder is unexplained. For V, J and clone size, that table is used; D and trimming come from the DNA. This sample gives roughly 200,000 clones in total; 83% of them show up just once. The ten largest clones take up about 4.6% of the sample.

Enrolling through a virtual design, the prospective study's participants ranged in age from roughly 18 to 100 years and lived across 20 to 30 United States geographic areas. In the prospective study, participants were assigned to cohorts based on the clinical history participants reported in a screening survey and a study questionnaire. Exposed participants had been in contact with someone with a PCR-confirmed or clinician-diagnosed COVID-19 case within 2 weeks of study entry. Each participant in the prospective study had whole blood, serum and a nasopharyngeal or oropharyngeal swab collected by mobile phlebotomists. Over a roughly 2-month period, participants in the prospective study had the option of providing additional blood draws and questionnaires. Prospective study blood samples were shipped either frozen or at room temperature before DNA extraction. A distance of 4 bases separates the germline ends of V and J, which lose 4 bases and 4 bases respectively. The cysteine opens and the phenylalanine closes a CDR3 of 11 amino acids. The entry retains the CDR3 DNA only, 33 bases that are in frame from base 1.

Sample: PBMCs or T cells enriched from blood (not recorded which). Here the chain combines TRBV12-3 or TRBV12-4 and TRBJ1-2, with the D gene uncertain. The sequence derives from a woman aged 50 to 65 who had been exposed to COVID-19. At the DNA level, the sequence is TGTGCCAGCAGTTCCAGCTATGGCTACACCTTC. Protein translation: CASSSSYGYTF.